A single sample gave rise to the 23 T cell receptor beta chains below, sequenced in a study of cytomegalovirus exposure and HLA in healthy donors. This PCR relied on a set of 60 Vbeta primers and 13 Jbeta primers. Measured with immunoSEQ multiplex PCR; TCRdb has only the in-frame clones, and not every one. The sample shows tens of thousands of clones, about 89% of them seen only once. What was sequenced was PBMCs. The receptors stem from a man younger than 40 in good health and CMV-seropositive.

V usage is TRBV28 and J usage is TRBJ1-2; 11 bases map to TRBD1. V dropped 3 bases and J dropped 4; count of bases not matched to a gene: 7. Looked up from germline, CDR1 is MDHEN and CDR2 is SYDVKM. The CDR3 runs to 16 residues. As DNA, the CDR3 is TGTGCCAGCAGTTTCCGTGGACAGGGGGCTCCCTATGGCTACACCTTC. Translated: CASSFRGQGAPYGYTF.

The V call is TRBV5-4, the J call TRBJ1-2, with D possibly matching TRBD1 (6 bases). V lost 4 bases to trimming and J lost 8 bases, with 18 bases between them. Looked up from germline, CDR1 is SGHNT and CDR2 is YYREEE (reference sequence). The CDR3 contains 14 residues. The CDR3 DNA sequence: TGTGCCAGCAGCGCACCGGGACATATGTCGGGCTACACCTTC. It translates to CASSAPGHMSGYTF.

The chain recombines TRBV5-1 with TRBJ2-5; 9 bases match TRBD1. Germline values: CDR1 SGHRS, CDR2 YFSETQ. This CDR3 is built from 14 residues. V shed 4 bases, J shed 5 bases, and the junction held 6 bases outside the gene matches. The DNA of the CDR3 is TGCGCCAGCAGCGAGGGACAGGGAGGGGAGACCCAGTACTTC. Protein sequence: CASSEGQGGETQYF.

The V and J genes are TRBV13 and TRBJ2-2; D is unresolved. V dropped 0 bases and J dropped 6 bases, with 11 bases sitting between them. The CDR3 sequence is 15 residues long. The germline gives CDR1 PRHDT, CDR2 FYEKMQ (reference sequence). The CDR3 region has the DNA TGTGCCAGCAGCTTAGGGGCGGTGGCGGCCGGGGAGCTGTTTTTT. It encodes CASSLGAVAAGELFF.

The chain employs TRBV23-1 and TRBJ2-2, with TRBD2 matching 8 bases. TRBV23-1 is classed as an ORF, of uncertain function. The CDR3 is 17 amino acids. The V and J ends lost 4 bases and 8 bases, in that order; junction bases with no gene match: 15. As DNA, the CDR3 is TGCGCCAGCAGTCGGCTTTGGAAGCGGGAGTGTGCAGGGGAGCTGTTTTTT. Translated, it gives CASSRLWKRECAGELFF.

Comment on this clone: Sequence at one end of the junction differs from germline and may be a read error. The CDR3 nucleotides read TGTGCTAGCAGCTTAAACATCAACACCGGGGAGCTGTTTTTT. Amino acids: CASSLNINTGELFF. J is TRBJ2-2 and V is TRBV7-7, with D hard to call. CDR1 is SSHAT and CDR2 is FNYEAQ in the germline V gene (reference sequence). This CDR3 has 14 amino acids.

The chain links TRBV28 to TRBJ1-5, with D hard to call. Trimming removed 1 base from V and 0 bases from J, with 4 bases in between. Germline V gene lookup returns CDR1 MDHEN and CDR2 SYDVKM. CDR3 size: 14 residues. The CDR3 region has the DNA TGTGCCAGCAGTTTATTCGGTAGCAATCAGCCCCAGCATTTT. Translation: CASSLFGSNQPQHF.

In this sample, this clone turned up once. This sequence joins TRBV30 and TRBJ1-4; perhaps TRBD1 as D (5 bases). The germline V gene encodes CDR1 GTSNPN and CDR2 SVGIG (reference sequence). V gave up 0 bases and J gave up 0 bases, with 14 bases separating them. The CDR3 spans 17 residues. CDR3 in amino acids: CAWSVLWWGATNEKLFF. The DNA for the CDR3 is TGTGCCTGGAGTGTATTATGGTGGGGGGCAACTAATGAAAAACTGTTTTTT.

The chain couples TRBV7-8 to TRBJ1-2; 8 bases align to TRBD1. Looked up from germline, CDR1 is SGHVS and CDR2 is FQNEAQ. With V trimmed by 5 bases and J by 4 bases, 18 bases remained unmatched. The CDR3 extends over 18 amino acids. The CDR3 DNA reads TGTGCCAGCAGCCCATATGTCCGGGACAGGCGTTCCCCCTATGGCTACACCTTC. It translates to CASSPYVRDRRSPYGYTF.

This clone was seen a handful of times. The gene calls are TRBV7-2 and TRBJ1-5; the D gene is possibly TRBD1 (5 bases). In germline, CDR1 is SGHTA, CDR2 FQGNSA. Trimming stripped 6 bases from V and 5 bases from J, with 11 bases between. The CDR3 is 13 residues long. The CDR3 sequence is CASSTGFYQPQHF. CDR3 DNA sequence: TGTGCCAGCAGTACAGGTTTCTATCAGCCCCAGCATTTT. Looking up the rest from reference TRBV7-2 and TRBJ1-5 gives the full variable domain: GAGVSQSPSNKVTEKGKDVELRCDPISGHTALYWYRQSLGQGLEFLIYFQGNSAPDKSGLPSDRFSAERTGGSVSTLTIQRTQQEDSAVYLCASSTGFYQPQHFGDGTRLSIL.

This chain joins TRBV28 and TRBJ2-2, with unresolved D. V was cut by 2 bases and J by 5 bases, with 6 bases left in between. The germline V gene has CDR1 MDHEN and CDR2 SYDVKM. The CDR3 is made up of 13 amino acids. As DNA, the CDR3 is TGTGCCAGCAGTTTACCCTTTACCGGGGAGCTGTTTTTT. This gives the protein CASSLPFTGELFF.

The chain uses TRBV7-9 and TRBJ2-1, with 14 bases identical to TRBD2. The CDR3 extends over 19 amino acids. Trimming at V came to 3 bases and at J to 3 bases, leaving 10 bases not matched to a gene. Germline CDR1 is SEHNR and CDR2 is FQNEAQ (reference sequence). CDR3 residues: CASSFQPGLAGASYNEQFF. CDR3 coding DNA: TGTGCCAGCAGCTTTCAACCGGGACTAGCGGGAGCAAGCTACAATGAGCAGTTCTTC. The variable domain in full, with the rest retrieved from reference TRBV7-9 and TRBJ2-1, is DTGVSQNPRHKITKRGQNVTFRCDPISEHNRLYWYRQTLGQGPEFLTYFQNEAQLEKSRLLSDRFSAERPKGSFSTLEIQRTEQGDSAMYLCASSFQPGLAGASYNEQFFGPGTRLTVL.

This clone was detected once. V usage is TRBV2 and J usage is TRBJ2-7; TRBD2 matches at 7 bases. Germline CDR1 SNHLY, CDR2 FYNNEI. The V and J ends lost 3 bases and 9 bases, in that order; junction bases with no gene match: 11. The CDR3 has 14 residues. The DNA of the CDR3 is TGTGCCAGCAGTGAGTATCCCAGGGAGGGAGTGCAGTACTTC. It translates to CASSEYPREGVQYF.

The gene calls are TRBV5-1 and TRBJ1-1; no clear D. Trimming shortened V by 4 bases and J by 0 bases, and 13 bases separated the two germline ends. Germline-derived CDR1 and CDR2 are SGHRS and YFSETQ. The CDR3 is made up of 15 amino acids. CDR3 protein: CASSPKTRMNTEAFF. The CDR3 bases are TGCGCCAGCAGCCCAAAGACAAGAATGAACACTGAAGCTTTCTTT.

The V gene is TRBV21-1, the J gene TRBJ1-2. TRBV21-1 is reported as a pseudogene. This CDR3 spans 17 amino acids. The CDR3 protein is CASSKALLRLANYGYTF. CDR3 in DNA: TGTGCCAGCAGCAAAGCGCTTCTGAGGTTAGCTAACTATGGCTACACCTTC.

The table lists this clone with a count of one. V is TRBV7-2 and J is TRBJ2-7; D possibly corresponds to TRBD1 (6 bases). V lost 1 base and J 3 bases, leaving 7 bases between the germline ends. CDR3 size: 13 residues. Germline assignment: CDR1 SGHTA and CDR2 FQGNSA. The chain's CDR3 is CASSLGQDYEQYF. DNA of the CDR3: TGTGCCAGCAGCTTAGGACAGGACTACGAGCAGTACTTC.

This sequence joins TRBV4-2 and TRBJ2-5; TRBD1 matches 7 bases. V lost 0 bases, J lost 4 bases, and 2 bases stayed unmatched. Germline values: CDR1 LGHNA, CDR2 YNFKEQ. CDR3 length equals 14 residues. The CDR3 region has the DNA TGTGCCAGCAGCCAAGATCCAGGGGGAGAGACCCAGTACTTC. Translation gives CASSQDPGGETQYF.

The chain joins TRBV19 to TRBJ1-5; D is perhaps TRBD1 (6 bases). Trimming stripped 2 bases from V and 7 bases from J, with 12 bases between. The germline CDR1 and CDR2 sequences are LNHDA and SQIVND (reference sequence). This CDR3 region has 14 residues. CDR3 region: CASSIRGALQPQHF. The CDR3 region has the DNA TGTGCCAGTAGTATACGGGGGGCGTTGCAGCCCCAGCATTTT.

The CDR3 here is CASSLRGNTEAFF. For the CDR3, the DNA is TGTGCCAGCAGCTTACGGGGAAACACTGAAGCTTTCTTT. This chain joins TRBV11-2 and TRBJ1-1; D is unresolved. This CDR3 is built from 13 residues. Deletions cut 2 bases from V and 2 bases from J, with 6 bases between. Germline assignment: CDR1 SGHAT and CDR2 FQNNGV.

The rearrangement joins TRBV6-1 to TRBJ1-3; 10 bases match TRBD1. There are 14 residues in the CDR3. Germline loops: CDR1 MNHNS, CDR2 SASEGT. CDR3 nucleotides: TGTGCGGGGGGACAGGGGCGTGCTGGAAACACCATATATTTT. Its translation is CAGGQGRAGNTIYF.

The chain couples TRBV6-5 to TRBJ2-4, with 10 bases matching TRBD2. Germline trimming cut 4 bases from V and 0 bases from J; bases unmatched to any gene: 3. The CDR3 is 16 residues long. The germline V gene encodes CDR1 MNHEY and CDR2 SVGAGI. The CDR3 protein is CASSFGLAVAKNIQYF. CDR3 DNA sequence: TGTGCCAGCAGTTTTGGACTAGCGGTAGCCAAAAACATTCAGTACTTC.

This chain connects TRBV14 to TRBJ1-2; 7 positions agree with TRBD1. The CDR3 sequence is 13 residues long. With 1 base clipped from V and 6 bases from J, the junction kept 2 bases outside the gene matches. CDR1 SGHDN and CDR2 FVKESK come from the germline V gene. The CDR3 nucleotides read TGTGCCAGCAGCCAAGTCACAGGGGATGGCTACACCTTC. Amino acids: CASSQVTGDGYTF.

Points on this clone: At one end, the junction sequence differs from germline, possibly due to a read error. Within the sample, other DNA sequences also encode this same CDR3. J is TRBJ1-1 and V is TRBV30; 12 bases map to TRBD1. CDR1 is GTSNPN, CDR2 SVGIG, per germline (reference sequence). CDR3 size: 16 residues. The CDR3 region is CAWSNRDRGRGTEAFF. DNA of the CDR3: TGTGCCTGGAGTAACCGGGACAGGGGGCGCGGGACTGAAGCCTTCTTT.